This TCR beta chain is drawn from a study of identical twins listed by TCRdb under 2016. Looking at the study overall: The study deep-sequenced TCR alpha and beta repertoires from monozygotic twins, unrelated adults of various ages and cord blood to test whether fetal clonotypes persist. Replicate twin experiments were performed at different times using different library preparation protocols to rule out contamination. What the research found in general, with its limitations: Because the same donors could not be followed over many years, conclusions were based on cross-sectional statistical analysis. In monozygotic twins, out-of-frame TCR alpha sharing was systematically underestimated by recombination models, although the models agreed with sharing between unrelated individuals. A weaker excess of twin sharing was found in beta out-of-frame sequences because the signal-to-noise ratio was lowered by fewer shared sequences. Compared with coincidental sharing between unrelated individuals, out-of-frame TCR alpha sequences shared between twins had an excess of sequences with low generation probability. Invariant T cells such as MAIT and iNKT could partly confound zero-insertion analyses, though diverse VJ usage argued against this for most clonotypes. Fewer insertions were carried by abundant cord blood beta clonotypes, a similar but weaker trend appeared in young adult naive repertoires, and no such trend appeared in memory repertoires.

From the germline V gene (reference sequence), CDR1 is SEHNR and CDR2 is FQNEAQ. CDR3 length: 15 amino acids, cysteine to phenylalanine. Only the CDR3 portion is preserved as DNA: 45 bases, with reading frame beginning at the first base. V lost 5 bases and J lost 1 base; the stretch between them is 14 bases long. The library came from 5' RACE. Sequencing relied on an Illumina HiSeq 2000. A universal primer binding site was added through template switching, and the final cDNA carried a unique molecular identifier so that TCR cDNA molecules could be counted accurately. Specific primers in the conserved constant-segment region were used to synthesize first-strand cDNA for the TCR alpha and beta chains. To control for contamination, every cDNA library was double barcoded, receiving both a SMART-Mk sample barcode and Illumina barcodes. TruSeq adapter sequences and Illumina sample barcodes were added in two successive PCR steps. The Illumina HiSeq platform was used with custom primers to sequence TCR alpha and beta cDNA libraries. On the study's bioinformatics: MiGEC was used to process raw reads and extract unique molecular identifiers, and MiXCR was used to find CDR3 positions. Recombination models were inferred per individual with the repgenHMM and IGoR tools using an EM algorithm. The analysis of shared clonotypes was done with the tcR package in R, with sharing normalized by the product of cloneset sizes. To study raw recombination free of thymic and clonal selection effects, out-of-frame nonproductive sequences were analyzed. TCRdb cleaned the public reads at Q25 with fastp, built clones with MiXCR and kept in-frame beta chains. Entries that share a CDR3 protein sequence are merged under the most common genes and DNA. The V and J calls, along with clone size, are taken from TCRdb and not from the paper's own processing. The sample records about 720,000 distinct CDR3 sequences, 15% to 20% of which are singletons. The ten largest clones add up to around 14% of the sample.

Every donor in the study was a healthy Caucasian. The twin cohort comprised three pairs of female monozygotic twins, all aged roughly 18 to 29 years. RNA for TCR libraries was isolated from peripheral blood mononuclear cells. In this sample, this clonotype turned up a few times. Which antigen it targets is not known. No quality values exist for individual bases; no much larger clone is one base distant. These same records also appear under a second study, on T cells expressing NK-cell markers. The second study's authors report: TCR beta-chain repertoires were profiled in sorted CD3+CD56+NKG2C+, CD3+CD56+NKG2C- and CD3+CD56-NKG2C+ T-cell subsets from about 8 donors. Among the eight sequenced donors, only one was HCMV-seronegative, while the other seven were HCMV-seropositive. To restrict sorting to alphabetaTCR-expressing T cells, an anti-gammadeltaTCR antibody was added in several experiments. In 5 to 7 donors, the dominant CD3+CD56+NKG2C+ clonotypes were found to rank among the top 10 CD8+ clonotypes and to make up about 1.0-7.5% of CD8+ T cells. Those dominant clonotypes were again the most abundant among CD3+CD56-NKG2C+ cells in a few donors, at about 28.3-60.1%. It remained unclear whether the expanded NKG2C-expressing T cell clones were specific for HCMV antigens. The eight sequenced donors were randomly selected healthy volunteers, three men and five women. HCMV-specific IgG was detected in serum with a commercial ELISA kit to determine HCMV serostatus. For roughly six donors, bulk peripheral blood T-cell repertoires were additionally sequenced from unsorted PBMC. MIGEC was used to demultiplex reads and group reads by UMI, and MiTCR was used to assemble and quantify clonotypes. To remove erroneous sequences, TCR cDNA sequences were retained only when supported by two or more reads. Downstream repertoire analysis used the tcR package, and clonotypes were matched across fractions by CDR3 nucleotide sequence plus V segment. VDJmatch was used to annotate antigen specificity against VDJdb, with one amino acid substitution in CDR3 allowed.

The sample consisted of PBMCs. This receptor was identified in a woman under 30 in good health. Recombination linked TRBV7-9 to TRBJ1-1; TRBD1 might be the D gene, on 6 matching bases. The sequence in DNA is TGTGCCAGCAGCACTGGACAGAGCCAGAACACTGAAGCTTTCTTT. The encoded protein is CASSTGQSQNTEAFF.